Below are 23 T cell receptor beta chains sequenced from a single sample in a study of blood T cells in healthy people across ages. Next came a second PCR, run for about 7 to 12 cycles, which used a sample-barcoded 5' primer along with a J-beta primer mix. Using its own MiXCR run on the 5' RACE reads, TCRdb lists one record per CDR3 protein. The data show roughly 1.6 million distinct CDR3 sequences, 30% to 35% seen once. The sample was blood. These receptors all stem from a woman under 40 in good health.

This chain joins TRBV29-1 and TRBJ2-3, with 10 bases aligning to TRBD1. The CDR3 totals 15 residues. Germline CDR1 and CDR2: SQVTM and ANQGSEA. V shed 1 base and J 0 bases; nucleotides not matched to a gene: 1. CDR3 region: CSVEGTGGSTDTQYF. The CDR3 DNA is TGCAGCGTTGAAGGGACAGGGGGAAGCACAGATACGCAGTATTTT.

This sequence joins TRBV28 and TRBJ1-2; possible D gene TRBD1, 6 bases. This CDR3 is built from 16 residues. V lost 4 bases, J lost 4 bases, and 19 bases lay in between. Germline-derived CDR1 and CDR2 are MDHEN and SYDVKM. CDR3 nucleotides: TGTGCCAGCAGTTGGGAGGCCGGACAGTCCATCTATGGCTACACCTTC. It encodes CASSWEAGQSIYGYTF.

V is TRBV24-1 and J is TRBJ1-2; 9 bases agree with TRBD1. The V gene end was trimmed by 4 bases and the J gene end by 4 bases; junction bases not matched to a gene: 3. Germline lookup yields CDR1 KGHDR and CDR2 SFDVKD. The length of the CDR3 is 14 residues. CDR3 residues: CATSDRDRAYGYTF. CDR3 sequence (DNA): TGTGCCACCAGTGACCGGGACAGGGCCTATGGCTACACCTTC.

This rearrangement joins TRBV28 to TRBJ2-1, with 9 bases aligning to TRBD1. J gave up 1 base and V 5 bases, and 9 bases lay outside the gene matches. Germline values: CDR1 MDHEN, CDR2 SYDVKM. The CDR3 is made up of 17 amino acids. The CDR3 spells CASSPSAGQGSYNEQFF. Written as DNA, the CDR3 is TGTGCCAGCAGTCCCTCCGCAGGACAGGGGTCCTACAATGAGCAGTTCTTC.

V gene TRBV7-2 combines with J gene TRBJ1-1; 8 nucleotides line up with TRBD1. Germline V lookup: CDR1 SGHTA, CDR2 FQGNSA. Germline trimming cut 5 bases from V and 5 bases from J; bases unmatched to any gene: 10. The CDR3 is made up of 15 amino acids. The chain's CDR3 is CASSPRQGLGTEAFF. The CDR3, as DNA: TGTGCCAGCAGCCCGCGACAGGGGCTGGGGACTGAAGCTTTCTTT.

In its sample, this clonotype was seen a few times. The CDR3 spells CASSEAGTGRDEQYF. Here the CDR3 DNA reads TGTGCCAGCAGTGAAGCAGGGACAGGGCGGGACGAGCAGTACTTC. The J gene is TRBJ2-7, the V gene TRBV6-1, with TRBD1 matching 9 bases. CDR3 length equals 15 residues. Germline loops: CDR1 MNHNS, CDR2 SASEGT. Germline trimming cut 0 bases from V and 5 bases from J; bases unmatched to any gene: 5.

This clonotype came up a few times. The genes are TRBV10-3 and TRBJ2-1; 9 bases fit TRBD1. The CDR3 runs to 14 residues. CDR1 is ENHRY, CDR2 SYGVKD, per germline. Trimming removed 6 bases from V and 2 bases from J; junction bases left unmatched: 2. CDR3 bases: TGTGCCATCAGGGGGACAGGGACCTACAATGAGCAGTTCTTC. It is translated as CAIRGTGTYNEQFF.

Comment on this clonotype: A much larger clonotype is one base distant, so this may be a read error. This chain joins TRBV6-4 and TRBJ2-5; 12 bases are a match to TRBD2. V lost 5 bases and J lost 0; bases outside the gene matches: 16. The CDR3 has 20 amino acids. The germline V gene encodes CDR1 MRHNA and CDR2 SNTAGT. CDR3 loop: CASSRYPGLAGFLYQETQYF. CDR3 nucleotide sequence: TGTGCCAGCAGTCGCTACCCCGGACTAGCGGGATTCCTATACCAAGAGACCCAGTACTTC.

CDR3 loop: CATSDLLGGDNEQYF. The CDR3 nucleotides read TGTGCCACCAGTGATTTACTAGGCGGTGACAATGAGCAGTACTTC. This chain joins TRBV24-1 and TRBJ2-7; maybe TRBD2 (5 bases). CDR3 length: 15 amino acids. CDR1 is KGHDR, CDR2 SFDVKD, per germline. Trimming took 1 base from V and 7 from J, leaving 16 bases between them.

The chain recombines TRBV29-1 with TRBJ2-7; D is perhaps TRBD2 (7 bases). The germline V gene has CDR1 SQVTM and CDR2 ANQGSEA. CDR3 length: 12 amino acids. This chain's CDR3 is CCGGRGSYEQYF. CDR3 sequence (DNA): TGCTGTGGGGGGAGGGGGTCCTACGAGCAGTACTTC.

This clonotype appeared a few times. J is TRBJ2-7 and V is TRBV20-1; 8 bases are a match to TRBD2. There are 15 residues in the CDR3. Trimming removed 4 bases from V and 1 base from J; junction bases left unmatched: 9. The germline CDR1 and CDR2 sequences are DFQATT and SNEGSKA (reference sequence). The chain's CDR3 is CSATDGGRTSYEQYF. The CDR3 nucleotides are TGCAGTGCTACAGACGGCGGGAGGACTTCCTACGAGCAGTACTTC.

This clonotype was seen ten or more times. The rearrangement links TRBV7-7 to TRBJ2-5; D call uncertain. Trimming took off 2 bases at V and 2 bases at J, with 12 bases between the two ends. CDR1 and CDR2 from the germline V gene are SSHAT and FNYEAQ (reference sequence). The CDR3 extends over 15 amino acids. In DNA, the CDR3 is TGTGCCAGCAGCTTACGCCGCGAAGGACAAGAGACCCAGTACTTC. Its protein product is CASSLRREGQETQYF.

The V gene is TRBV7-6, the J gene TRBJ2-7; 10 bases align to TRBD2. Germline lookup yields CDR1 SGHVS and CDR2 FNYEAQ. The CDR3 has 13 residues. J was trimmed by 5 bases and V by 5 bases; bases with no gene match: 3. The CDR3 is CASSQREGDEQYF. The CDR3 nucleotides are TGTGCCAGCAGCCAGCGGGAGGGGGACGAGCAGTACTTC. Full variable domain (rest looked up from reference TRBV7-6 and TRBJ2-7): GAGVSQSPRYKVTKRGQDVALRCDPISGHVSLYWYRQALGQGPEFLTYFNYEAQQDKSGLPNDRFSAERPEGSISTLTIQRTEQRDSAMYRCASSQREGDEQYFGPGTRLTVT.

The CDR3 sequence is CSARSGSPDTQYF. Here the CDR3 DNA reads TGCAGTGCTAGGAGCGGGAGCCCAGATACGCAGTATTTT. V is TRBV20-1 and J is TRBJ2-3; 8 bases agree with TRBD2. With 3 bases clipped from V and 4 bases from J, the junction kept 3 bases outside the gene matches. CDR3 length: 13 amino acids. Per germline, CDR1 DFQATT and CDR2 SNEGSKA (reference sequence).

The genes are TRBV20-1 and TRBJ1-1; D not resolved. The CDR3 length is 12 residues. V lost 3 bases, J lost 3 bases, and 8 bases lay in between. Germline CDR1 is DFQATT and CDR2 is SNEGSKA (reference sequence). The CDR3 DNA sequence: TGCAGTGCTAGTGGTGGGGACACTGAAGCTTTCTTT. It codes for CSASGGDTEAFF.

This clonotype came up a few times. The chain is built from TRBV20-1 and TRBJ2-7; TRBD2 matches 10 bases. CDR1 is DFQATT and CDR2 is SNEGSKA in the germline V gene (reference sequence). V shed 4 bases and J 3 bases; nucleotides not matched to a gene: 3. This CDR3 region has 13 residues. The CDR3 protein is CSATGTSDYEQYF. CDR3 nucleotides: TGCAGTGCTACCGGGACTAGCGACTACGAGCAGTACTTC.

The chain combines TRBV7-2 with TRBJ1-5, with TRBD1 identical over 8 bases. With 2 bases clipped from V and 3 bases from J, the junction kept 3 bases outside the gene matches. CDR1 and CDR2 (germline): SGHTA, FQGNSA. The CDR3 covers 15 residues. CDR3 in DNA: TGTGCCAGCAGCTTACCGGGACAGGTCAATCAGCCCCAGCATTTT. Its translation is CASSLPGQVNQPQHF.

In this sample, this clonotype turned up many times. The gene calls are TRBV29-1 and TRBJ2-6; D is unclear. CDR3 length: 15 residues. Trimming stripped 2 bases from V and 0 bases from J, with 8 bases between. In germline, CDR1 is SQVTM, CDR2 ANQGSEA. CDR3 residues: CSVESGHSGANVLTF. CDR3 sequence (DNA): TGCAGCGTTGAATCCGGGCACTCTGGGGCCAACGTCCTGACTTTC.

As regards this clonotype: Relative to the germline gene, one junction end is altered; a read error may explain this. The rearrangement links TRBV4-1 to TRBJ2-1; D could derive from TRBD1 or TRBD2 (5 bases each). This CDR3 region has 15 residues. CDR1 is MGHRA, CDR2 YSYEKL, per germline. The CDR3 region is CAGSQGWDGDNEQFF. The DNA of the CDR3 is TGCGCCGGCAGCCAAGGATGGGACGGAGACAATGAGCAGTTCTTC.

This clonotype was picked up many times. The V gene is TRBV29-1, the J gene TRBJ2-7, with TRBD2 identical over 16 bases. The CDR3 loop spans 15 amino acids. V dropped 4 bases and J dropped 2; count of bases not matched to a gene: 2. Germline V gives CDR1 SQVTM, CDR2 ANQGSEA. CDR3 bases: TGCAGCGTTGTGGGACTAGCGGGAGGGCCCTACGAGCAGTACTTC. Amino acids: CSVVGLAGGPYEQYF.

The chain combines TRBV20-1 with TRBJ2-3; D may be TRBD2 (6 bases). The CDR3 has 13 amino acids. Trimming cost V 6 bases and J 2 bases, with 12 bases left between them. The germline V gene has CDR1 DFQATT and CDR2 SNEGSKA (reference sequence). The CDR3: CSAPGTYTDTQYF. The CDR3 region has the DNA TGCAGTGCACCCGGGACTTACACAGATACGCAGTATTTT.

This clonotype has a handful of counts. The rearrangement uses TRBV20-1 and TRBJ2-3, with a weak D call TRBD2 (7 bases). The CDR3 runs 14 residues. Trimming removed 6 bases from V and 5 bases from J, with 18 bases in between. Germline lookup yields CDR1 DFQATT and CDR2 SNEGSKA (reference sequence). The CDR3 DNA follows: TGCAGTGCCACGGACGGGGGGCGGAAAGATACGCAGTATTTT. Translation: CSATDGGRKDTQYF.

A few counts support this clonotype. V is TRBV6-2 or TRBV6-3 and J is TRBJ2-1, with TRBD2 matching 7 bases. The CDR3 runs 15 residues. J gave up 8 bases and V 2 bases, and 9 bases lay outside the gene matches. Germline V gives CDR1 MNHEY, CDR2 SVGEGT. Here the CDR3 reads CASSYGLEASDEQFF. CDR3 DNA: TGTGCCAGCAGTTACGGACTAGAGGCGTCCGATGAGCAGTTCTTC.